A single sample gave rise to the 23 T cell receptor beta chains below, sequenced in a study of T cells generated in artificial thymic organoids. Reverse primers in the TRAC or TRBC constant regions drove separate semi-nested PCRs for TCRalpha and TCRbeta. TCRdb re-derived calls from the 5' RACE reads in MiXCR, one entry per CDR3 protein. In the table there are thousands of distinct CDR3 sequences, roughly 32% of which are singletons. The sequenced material came from naive CD8+ T cells from blood. Regarding subset: CD3+TCRalphabeta+CD8SP T cells; for blood, CD45RO-CCR7+ naive CD8+ T cells. These receptors were collected from a human donor who gave cord blood stem cells for thymic organoid culture, a cardiac surgery patient who gave postnatal thymus, or a blood donor (not recorded which).

Turning to this clonotype: This clone may be a read error of a much larger clone one base away. The V call is TRBV6-5, the J call TRBJ1-2; D unresolved. Germline values: CDR1 MNHEY, CDR2 SVGAGI. The CDR3 is 14 amino acids. Here the CDR3 reads CAGSYSFGEPGYTF. CDR3 coding DNA: TGTGCCGGCAGTTACTCCTTTGGCGAGCCTGGCTACACCTTC.

The genes are TRBV15 and TRBJ2-7; tentatively, D is TRBD1 (6 bases). Germline values: CDR1 LNHNV, CDR2 YYDKDF (reference sequence). V shed 6 bases and J shed 2 bases, with 14 bases lying between them. CDR3 length: 14 amino acids. As DNA, the CDR3 is TGTGCCACCAGGCGGGCAGGGGACCCCTACGAGCAGTACTTC. Its protein product is CATRRAGDPYEQYF. Based on the CDR3 plus reference TRBV15 and TRBJ2-7, the full variable domain is DAMVIQNPRYQVTQFGKPVTLSCSQTLNHNVMYWYQQKSSQAPKLLFHYYDKDFNNEADTPDNFQSRRPNTSFCFLDIRSPGLGDTAMYLCATRRAGDPYEQYFGPGTRLTVT.

J is TRBJ2-6 and V is TRBV7-8, with D possibly being TRBD1 (6 bases). V was pared by 10 bases and J by 0 bases, with 10 bases between. Germline lookup yields CDR1 SGHVS and CDR2 FQNEAQ. This CDR3 has 14 amino acids. The DNA of the CDR3 is TGTGCCACCCCGGACAGCTCTGGGGCCAACGTCCTGACTTTC. Translating it yields CATPDSSGANVLTF. Combining the CDR3 with reference TRBV7-8 and TRBJ2-6 gives the whole variable domain GAGVSQSPRYKVAKRGQDVALRCDPISGHVSLFWYQQALGQGPEFLTYFQNEAQLDKSGLPSDRFFAERPEGSVSTLKIQRTQQEDSAVYLCATPDSSGANVLTFGAGSRLTVL.

Worth noting for this clonotype: A much larger clone lies a single base off, so this may be a read error. CDR3 region: CASSPAIETYEQYF. CDR3 nucleotide sequence: TGTGCCAGCAGCCCCGCGATTGAGACCTACGAGCAGTACTTC. The J gene is TRBJ2-7, the V gene TRBV5-5; D uncertain. In germline, CDR1 is SGHKS, CDR2 YYEKEE (reference sequence). The CDR3 contains 14 residues. Trimming removed 4 bases from V and 2 bases from J, with 13 bases in between.

In the case of this clonotype: An end of the junction does not agree with germline; a read error may underlie this. The chain couples TRBV9 to TRBJ1-1; 11 bases are shared with TRBD1. CDR1 is SGDLS, CDR2 YYNGEE, per germline. The CDR3 runs to 15 residues. CDR3 bases: TGTGCCGGCAGCATGGAAGGGACAGGGGGCACTGAAGCTTTCTTT. It yields the protein CAGSMEGTGGTEAFF. Complete variable domain (other parts from reference TRBV9 and TRBJ1-1): DSGVTQTPKHLITATGQRVTLRCSPRSGDLSVYWYQQSLDQGLQFLIQYYNGEERAKGNILERFSAQQFPDLHSELNLSSLELGDSALYFCAGSMEGTGGTEAFFGQGTRLTVV.

This clonotype counts as medium-sized (0.01 to 0.1%). The chain combines TRBV5-1 with TRBJ2-2; unclear D gene. V dropped 3 bases and J dropped 1 base, with 10 bases sitting between them. The CDR3 runs to 15 residues. Germline-derived CDR1 and CDR2 are SGHRS and YFSETQ. CDR3 coding DNA: TGCGCCAGCAGCTCCCGACTGGAGAACACCGGGGAGCTGTTTTTT. Translated: CASSSRLENTGELFF.

A few counts support this clonotype. The chain is built from TRBV7-2 and TRBJ1-5; no clear D gene. The CDR3 spans 14 residues. V was trimmed by 1 base and J by 5 bases, leaving 9 bases between them. Germline V CDR1 and CDR2: SGHTA, FQGNSA. CDR3 DNA: TGTGCCAGCAGCTTAGTCGATCAGTATCAGCCCCAGCATTTT. It codes for CASSLVDQYQPQHF.

V and J are TRBV29-1 and TRBJ2-7, with TRBD2 as a possible D gene (5 bases). Trimming left V 3 bases short and J 2 bases short, with 8 bases between. The CDR3 is 12 residues long. The germline V gene has CDR1 SQVTM and CDR2 ANQGSEA. The CDR3 here is CSVETGTYEQYF. The CDR3 DNA follows: TGCAGCGTTGAGACCGGGACCTACGAGCAGTACTTC.

The V gene is TRBV27, the J gene TRBJ1-5; D ambiguous. Deletions cut 5 bases from V and 0 bases from J, with 14 bases between. There are 16 residues in the CDR3. Germline V CDR1 and CDR2: MNHEY, SMNVEV (reference sequence). CDR3 in amino acids: CASSPSDAGSNQPQHF. For the CDR3, the DNA is TGTGCCAGCAGTCCCTCGGATGCTGGTAGCAATCAGCCCCAGCATTTT.

Sample share makes this clonotype medium-sized. The rearrangement links TRBV4-1 to TRBJ2-7; maybe TRBD1 (6 bases). Germline CDR1 is MGHRA and CDR2 is YSYEKL. The CDR3 covers 13 residues. Deletions cut 5 bases from V and 5 bases from J, with 13 bases between. The CDR3 DNA sequence: TGCGCCAGCAGCTACAGGGACCGGAACGAGCAGTACTTC. Protein product: CASSYRDRNEQYF.

This clonotype has a handful of counts. This chain joins TRBV9 and TRBJ2-3; D unclear. The V end lost 2 bases, the J end lost 6 bases, and 22 bases lay between the germline ends. The CDR3 runs 17 residues. Looked up from germline, CDR1 is SGDLS and CDR2 is YYNGEE. The CDR3 is CASSVRLEDRVGDTQYF. DNA for the CDR3: TGTGCCAGCAGCGTCCGCCTAGAAGACCGGGTGGGGGATACGCAGTATTTT.

CDR3 sequence reads: CASSYSSRLSSYEQYF. CDR3 coding DNA: TGTGCCAGCAGTTACTCCTCCCGACTAAGTTCCTACGAGCAGTACTTC. The rearrangement joins TRBV6-2 or TRBV6-3 to TRBJ2-7; possible D gene TRBD2, 5 bases. V was pared by 0 bases and J by 1 base, with 13 bases between. Germline CDR1 is MNHEY and CDR2 is SVGEGT. There are 16 residues in the CDR3.

The chain employs TRBV5-4 and TRBJ2-5; D might be TRBD2 (6 bases). V was trimmed by 7 bases and J by 5 bases, leaving 24 bases between them. The CDR3 consists of 16 residues. CDR1 and CDR2 from the germline V gene are SGHNT and YYREEE (reference sequence). The CDR3: CASATPEEGVYETQYF. The CDR3 DNA reads TGTGCCAGCGCCACCCCAGAGGAGGGAGTGTATGAGACCCAGTACTTC.

This chain uses TRBV20-1 with TRBJ2-7, with a tentative D call TRBD2 (6 bases). CDR3 length equals 12 residues. V lost 6 bases, J lost 6 bases, and 15 bases lay in between. Germline V gene data show CDR1 as DFQATT and CDR2 as SNEGSKA (reference sequence). CDR3 sequence: CSADPEGGEQYF. Written as DNA, the CDR3 is TGCAGTGCCGACCCGGAGGGTGGCGAGCAGTACTTC.

The gene calls are TRBV29-1 and TRBJ2-3, with 7 nucleotides matching TRBD1. The germline CDR1 and CDR2 sequences are SQVTM and ANQGSEA. V was clipped by 6 bases and J by 0 bases; unmatched bases: 6. This CDR3 is built from 14 residues. CDR3 nucleotide sequence: TGCAGCGTGACCAACAGGGGTAGCACAGATACGCAGTATTTT. This translates into CSVTNRGSTDTQYF.

Points on this clonotype: This sequence may be a read error, since a much larger clone differs from it by one base. The V and J genes are TRBV29-1 and TRBJ2-7, with D perhaps matching TRBD1 (5 bases). With 8 bases removed from V and 1 base from J, the gap between germline ends came to 15 bases. CDR1 is SQVTM, CDR2 ANQGSEA, per germline. This CDR3 is built from 13 residues. CDR3 bases: TGCAGCATGGCCGACAGCGTGTCCTACGAGCAGTACTTC. Translated: CSMADSVSYEQYF.

The chain couples TRBV27 to TRBJ2-7; D gene unclear. This CDR3 contains 15 residues. V was cut by 5 bases and J by 4 bases, with 18 bases left in between. The germline CDR1 and CDR2 sequences are MNHEY and SMNVEV (reference sequence). CDR3 nucleotides: TGTGCCAGCAGTCGCGCCGACCTAACGTTTTACGAGCAGTACTTC. Translation: CASSRADLTFYEQYF.

V usage is TRBV7-6 and J usage is TRBJ2-1; TRBD2 matches 10 bases. After removal of 4 bases from V and 5 bases from J, the junction contained 11 bases not matched to a gene. The CDR3 extends over 17 amino acids. Germline V gives CDR1 SGHVS, CDR2 FNYEAQ. The CDR3 sequence is CASSSNKAGGYHNEQFF. CDR3 coding DNA: TGTGCCAGCAGCTCGAACAAAGCGGGAGGGTATCACAATGAGCAGTTCTTC. Based on the CDR3 plus reference TRBV7-6 and TRBJ2-1, the full variable domain is GAGVSQSPRYKVTKRGQDVALRCDPISGHVSLYWYRQALGQGPEFLTYFNYEAQQDKSGLPNDRFSAERPEGSISTLTIQRTEQRDSAMYRCASSSNKAGGYHNEQFFGPGTRLTVL.

The rearrangement uses TRBV6-5 and TRBJ2-2; 7 bases match TRBD2. V shed 0 bases, J shed 3 bases, and the junction held 4 bases outside the gene matches. The CDR3 sequence is 16 residues long. Germline assignment: CDR1 MNHEY and CDR2 SVGAGI. The CDR3 DNA follows: TGTGCCAGCAGTTACTCGGCGGGGGAAGACACCGGGGAGCTGTTTTTT. Translating it yields CASSYSAGEDTGELFF.

This clonotype was seen a few times. This chain connects TRBV27 to TRBJ2-7; 7 nucleotides line up with TRBD1. The germline V gene encodes CDR1 MNHEY and CDR2 SMNVEV (reference sequence). The CDR3 covers 15 residues. V trimming: 2 bases; J trimming: 2 bases; junction bases outside the gene matches: 6. Written as DNA, the CDR3 is TGTGCCAGCAGTTTAACCGGGACAGAACCCTACGAGCAGTACTTC. It is translated as CASSLTGTEPYEQYF.

The gene calls are TRBV7-9 and TRBJ2-2; D gene unclear. V was trimmed by 1 base and J by 1 base, leaving 4 bases between them. This CDR3 is built from 14 residues. Per the germline V gene, CDR1 is SEHNR and CDR2 is FQNEAQ (reference sequence). The CDR3 sequence is CASSLGENTGELFF. In DNA, the CDR3 is TGTGCCAGCAGCTTAGGGGAGAACACCGGGGAGCTGTTTTTT.

V is TRBV12-3 or TRBV12-4 and J is TRBJ2-2; the match to TRBD1 covers 9 bases. The CDR3 is 15 residues long. With 1 base clipped from V and 8 bases from J, the junction kept 5 bases outside the gene matches. The CDR3 sequence: CASSLGTGETGELFF. The CDR3 region has the DNA TGTGCCAGCAGTTTAGGGACAGGGGAGACGGGGGAGCTGTTTTTT.

This clonotype was found a few times. A single base separates this from a much larger clone, so it may be a read error. This chain connects TRBV28 to TRBJ1-2; 7 bases are shared with TRBD1. There are 13 residues in the CDR3. Per germline, CDR1 MDHEN and CDR2 SYDVKM. As DNA, the CDR3 is TGTGCCAGCAGTCGGGACAGAAACTATGGCCACACCTTC. It yields the protein CASSRDRNYGHTF.